This T cell receptor (beta chain) was captured in a study of Graves' ophthalmopathy and Graves' hyperthyroidism. Amplification from RNA transcripts yielded the TCR beta CDR3 regions. The first-round RT-PCR employed HTBI primers together with the Qiagen OneStep RT-PCR kit. A multiplex PCR was then performed as the second round. TCRdb reprocessed the multiplex PCR reads via MiXCR and lists one record per CDR3 protein. The data contain under 350,000 distinct CDR3 sequences, 15% to 20% of them singletons. Comments on this clonotype: This may be a read error: a much more frequent sequence differs by one nucleotide.

V lost 1 base, J lost 1 base, and 23 bases lay in between. In germline, CDR1 is SGHAT, CDR2 FQNNGV. The CDR3 is 19 residues long. This clonotype was sampled from an adult man with Graves' ophthalmopathy. The sequencing input was peripheral blood. The genes are TRBV11-2 and TRBJ2-7; no clear D gene. This CDR3 is CASSLVSAPTGPSSYEQYF. DNA of the CDR3: TGTGCCAGCAGCTTAGTGTCGGCTCCCACCGGACCTTCTTCCTACGAGCAGTACTTC.